The following is a TCR beta chain sequence with its context. Antigen unknown. The sample belongs to a study of blood T cells in healthy people across ages. Findings and limits, study-wide: Lack of knowledge of donor CMV status possibly confounded expanded clonotype changes.

Trimming pared 2 bases from V and 2 bases from J, leaving 10 bases between. The CDR3 sequence is 15 residues long. Looked up from germline, CDR1 is MNHNY and CDR2 is SVGAGI (reference sequence). Combining a sample-barcoded 5' primer with a J-beta primer mix, a second PCR ran for roughly 7 to 12 cycles. TCRdb called the 5' RACE reads again in MiXCR, with one record for every CDR3 protein. The repertoire holds a few hundred thousand distinct CDR3 sequences, with 27% as singletons. This chain joins TRBV6-6 and TRBJ1-5; D is unresolved. The sequenced sample was blood. The source is a woman in her 70s in good health. The CDR3 DNA sequence: TGTGCCAGCAGTTACGGGCCATCGGGCAATCAGCCCCAGCATTTT. Protein: CASSYGPSGNQPQHF.